These 29 T cell receptor beta chains share one sample of origin, sequenced in a study of CD8+ T cells in alopecia areata. cDNA serving as the sequencing template came from extracted, reverse transcribed RNA. Generated by immunoSEQ multiplex PCR, the TCRdb table keeps only in-frame clones and is missing some. The data show about 180,000 clones, with about 55% seen just once and 10% to 13% held by the top ten. Treatment of the sample: oral pan-JAK inhibitor, 5-10 mg twice daily. This specimen was CD8+ T cells sorted from blood, taken at week 24, from a patient treated with tofacitinib. These receptors were collected from a human donor with alopecia areata.

The J gene is TRBJ2-7, the V gene TRBV30; 11 nucleotides line up with TRBD2. Germline V gene lookup returns CDR1 GTSNPN and CDR2 SVGIG (reference sequence). This CDR3 contains 14 residues. The V gene end was trimmed by 6 bases and the J gene end by 5 bases; junction bases not matched to a gene: 9. The CDR3 sequence is CACKVSGGADEQYF. The CDR3 DNA follows: TGTGCCTGTAAAGTTAGCGGGGGGGCCGACGAGCAGTACTTC.

This chain connects TRBV29-1 to TRBJ2-3; 9 positions match TRBD1. Germline V gives CDR1 SQVTM, CDR2 ANQGSEA. J gave up 3 bases and V 7 bases, and 11 bases lay outside the gene matches. The CDR3 length is 15 residues. CDR3 DNA: TGCAGCGCCCCGGGACAGGGAGGTTGGACAGATACGCAGTATTTT. This gives the protein CSAPGQGGWTDTQYF.

This clone appeared a few times. The chain links TRBV25-1 to TRBJ1-1; 8 bases match TRBD1. The V gene's germline CDR1 is MGHDK and CDR2 SYGVNS. The junction had 1 base not matched to a gene; V was cut back by 0 bases and J by 7 bases. This CDR3 region has 13 residues. This CDR3 reads CASSEYRGLEAFF. CDR3 bases: TGTGCCAGCAGTGAATACAGGGGGCTTGAAGCTTTCTTT.

This clone was picked up a small number of times. The chain uses TRBV30 and TRBJ2-1; 10 bases map to TRBD1. The CDR3 covers 14 residues. V lost 0 bases, J lost 8 bases, and 4 bases stayed unmatched. Germline V CDR1 and CDR2: GTSNPN, SVGIG (reference sequence). CDR3 sequence (DNA): TGTGCCTGGAGTGTTGGGACAGGGGTCTATGAGCAGTTCTTC. The encoded protein is CAWSVGTGVYEQFF.

The chain recombines TRBV7-9 with TRBJ2-1, with 12 positions matching TRBD1. Germline assignment: CDR1 SEHNR and CDR2 FQNEAQ (reference sequence). The length of the CDR3 is 16 residues. Unmatched junction bases numbered 11, after V lost 4 bases and J lost 10 bases. This CDR3 reads CASSYTGGQGAQEQFF. The DNA for the CDR3 is TGTGCCAGCAGCTACACCGGGGGACAGGGGGCGCAGGAGCAGTTCTTC.

This chain links TRBV5-1 with TRBJ2-7, with 7 bases matching TRBD2. Looked up from germline, CDR1 is SGHRS and CDR2 is YFSETQ. With 0 bases clipped from V and 2 bases from J, the junction kept 11 bases outside the gene matches. CDR3 length: 17 residues. The CDR3 protein is CASSLAGSSRGTYEQYF. In DNA form, the CDR3 reads TGCGCCAGCAGCTTGGCGGGTAGTTCGCGGGGGACCTACGAGCAGTACTTC.

This rearrangement joins TRBV18 to TRBJ2-5, with 7 nucleotides matching TRBD1. The germline CDR1 and CDR2 sequences are KGHSH and LQKENI. The CDR3 extends over 17 amino acids. The V and J ends lost 3 bases and 5 bases, in that order; junction bases with no gene match: 15. The CDR3 DNA reads TGTGCCAGCTCACCGCCAAGGACGGACAGGTTTTTTGAGACCCAGTACTTC. Its translation: CASSPPRTDRFFETQYF.

In its sample, this clone was seen a few times. This rearrangement joins TRBV27 to TRBJ1-1; D possibly corresponds to TRBD1 (5 bases). Trimming removed 5 bases from V and 1 base from J, with 8 bases in between. Germline V CDR1 and CDR2: MNHEY, SMNVEV (reference sequence). The CDR3 spans 13 residues. The CDR3 sequence: CASSRDGNTEAFF. The CDR3 bases are TGTGCCAGCAGTCGGGACGGGAACACTGAAGCTTTCTTT.

This clone was seen only once. This sample also contains other DNA sequences that code for the same CDR3. This chain joins TRBV29-1 and TRBJ1-1; no firm D call. This CDR3 has 11 amino acids. Trimming took 5 bases from V and 2 from J, leaving 6 bases between them. CDR1 and CDR2 (germline): SQVTM, ANQGSEA. The CDR3 sequence is CSVLFNTEAFF. Here the CDR3 DNA reads TGCAGCGTTCTCTTTAACACTGAAGCTTTCTTT.

With respect to this clone: A far larger clone is just one base off, so this is likely a read error. The genes are TRBV6-5 and TRBJ2-2, with D unresolved. CDR1 MNHEY and CDR2 SVGAGI come from the germline V gene. CDR3 size: 12 residues. V was pared by 2 bases and J by 2 bases, with 0 bases between. CDR3 sequence reads: CASSYNTGELFF. The CDR3 DNA reads as TGTGCCAGCAGTTACAACACCGGGGAGCTGTTTTTT.

As concerns this clone: Within the sample, other DNA sequences also encode this same CDR3. This chain links TRBV13 with TRBJ2-3; D is uncertain. The CDR3 extends over 12 amino acids. The V gene's germline CDR1 is PRHDT and CDR2 FYEKMQ (reference sequence). Trimming took 5 bases from V and 0 from J, leaving 3 bases between them. The DNA of the CDR3 is TGTGCCAGCAGCCTAAGCACAGATACGCAGTATTTT. This codes for CASSLSTDTQYF.

The chain joins TRBV15 to TRBJ1-5; D is unresolved. Between the trimmed V and J ends, which lost 5 bases and 4 bases, there was a span of 6 bases. The V gene's germline CDR1 is LNHNV and CDR2 YYDKDF (reference sequence). The CDR3 spans 12 residues. CDR3 sequence: CATSPVNQPQHF. DNA of the CDR3: TGTGCCACCAGCCCCGTTAATCAGCCCCAGCATTTT. Supplemented by reference TRBV15 and TRBJ1-5, the full variable domain reads DAMVIQNPRYQVTQFGKPVTLSCSQTLNHNVMYWYQQKSSQAPKLLFHYYDKDFNNEADTPDNFQSRRPNTSFCFLDIRSPGLGDTAMYLCATSPVNQPQHFGDGTRLSIL.

The V gene is TRBV19, the J gene TRBJ2-1; TRBD2 might be the D (6 bases). From germline, CDR1 is LNHDA and CDR2 SQIVND (reference sequence). CDR3 length: 12 residues. V gave up 7 bases and J gave up 5 bases, with 9 bases separating them. CDR3: CASNSGDNEQFF. The CDR3 DNA follows: TGTGCCAGTAATTCGGGGGACAATGAGCAGTTCTTC.

The chain uses TRBV5-1 and TRBJ2-2, with D perhaps matching TRBD1 (7 bases). The germline V and J ends were trimmed by 1 base and 7 bases, with 11 bases remaining between them. This CDR3 has 14 amino acids. Germline CDR1 and CDR2: SGHRS and YFSETQ. Here the CDR3 DNA reads TGCGCCAGCAGCTTGCGACAGGGAGGCGGGGAGCTGTTTTTT. Its protein product is CASSLRQGGGELFF.

This clone occurred a few times. The rearrangement links TRBV29-1 to TRBJ2-7, with D perhaps matching TRBD2 (5 bases). The J call may be faulty, since TRBJ2-5 better matches the DNA end. This CDR3 is 11 amino acids long. Germline CDR1 is SQVTM and CDR2 is ANQGSEA. CDR3 sequence (DNA): TGCAGCGTCTTCGGACTGGAGACCCAGTACTTC. Amino acid sequence: CSVFGLETQYF.

The sample holds one count of this clone. The gene calls are TRBV4-3 and TRBJ1-6, with 7 bases lining up with TRBD1. The CDR3 loop spans 16 amino acids. Germline trimming cut 1 base from V and 7 bases from J; bases unmatched to any gene: 7. Looked up from germline, CDR1 is LGHNA and CDR2 is YSLEER. CDR3 residues: CASSQVYPGQNSPLHF. The DNA of the CDR3 is TGCGCCAGCAGCCAAGTATATCCGGGACAGAATTCACCCCTCCACTTT.

The chain employs TRBV30 and TRBJ1-2; TRBD1 might be the D (5 bases). Germline assignment: CDR1 GTSNPN and CDR2 SVGIG (reference sequence). This CDR3 spans 13 amino acids. V lost 2 bases and J 3 bases, leaving 10 bases between the germline ends. For the CDR3, the DNA is TGTGCCTGGAGTCCCGGGGGAGACTATGGCTACACCTTC. Its protein product is CAWSPGGDYGYTF.

The CDR3 loop reads CASSSGTAYGYTF. CDR3 bases: TGTGCCAGCAGCTCCGGGACCGCCTATGGCTACACCTTC. This chain uses TRBV5-6 with TRBJ1-2; weak D call: TRBD1 (5 bases). With 3 bases removed from V and 4 bases from J, the gap between germline ends came to 10 bases. The CDR3 length is 13 residues. CDR1 and CDR2 (germline): SGHDT, YYEEEE. The full variable domain, its missing parts supplied by reference TRBV5-6 and TRBJ1-2, is DAGVTQSPTHLIKTRGQQVTLRCSPKSGHDTVSWYQQALGQGPQFIFQYYEEEERQRGNFPDRFSGHQFPNYSSELNVNALLLGDSALYLCASSSGTAYGYTFGSGTRLTVV.

This clone was found once. The chain uses TRBV4-3 and TRBJ1-1; D is undetermined. CDR3 length: 15 residues. The germline V and J ends were trimmed by 0 bases and 7 bases, with 15 bases remaining between them. CDR1 and CDR2 (germline): LGHNA, YSLEER. The CDR3 DNA reads as TGCGCCAGCAGCCAAGATGTTGCCGGGCGGGGTGAAGCTTTCTTT. It is translated as CASSQDVAGRGEAFF.

This clone was detected only a few times. The same CDR3 is also encoded by other DNA sequences in this sample. The V and J genes are TRBV7-8 and TRBJ1-5; tentatively, D is TRBD1 (5 bases). The germline V gene encodes CDR1 SGHVS and CDR2 FQNEAQ. V was shortened by 0 bases and J by 0 bases, with 9 bases between the two germline ends. The CDR3 has 16 amino acids. The CDR3 region has the DNA TGTGCCAGCAGCTTAGCTAGACAGTATAGCAATCAGCCCCAGCATTTT. Translation gives CASSLARQYSNQPQHF.

CDR3 residues: CASRGLVNTEAFF. The CDR3 region has the DNA TGTGCCAGCAGGGGACTAGTGAACACTGAAGCTTTCTTT. This chain links TRBV27 with TRBJ1-1; D may be TRBD1 (5 bases). Per germline, CDR1 MNHEY and CDR2 SMNVEV (reference sequence). V lost 6 bases and J lost 0, with 8 bases in between. The CDR3 sequence is 13 residues long.

The V call is TRBV19, the J call TRBJ1-2; D gene unclear. This CDR3 is 13 amino acids long. Germline CDR1 reads LNHDA; CDR2 reads SQIVND (reference sequence). The germline V and J ends were trimmed by 6 bases and 2 bases, with 10 bases remaining between them. CDR3: CASSGGYNYGYTF. For the CDR3, the DNA is TGTGCCAGTAGCGGAGGATACAACTATGGCTACACCTTC.

The chain employs TRBV7-3 and TRBJ1-2; no definite D call. V shed 2 bases and J shed 2 bases, with 9 bases lying between them. The CDR3 has 14 residues. Germline V CDR1 and CDR2: SGHTA, FQGTGA. CDR3 in DNA: TGTGCCAGCAGCTTAGTAGGAGAGAACTATGGCTACACCTTC. Translated: CASSLVGENYGYTF.

This sequence joins TRBV4-1 and TRBJ2-4; D tentatively fits TRBD1 or TRBD2 (5 bases each). This CDR3 has 17 amino acids. Germline V gene sequence: CDR1 MGHRA, CDR2 YSYEKL. The V and J ends lost 4 bases and 8 bases respectively, with 24 bases between them. This CDR3 reads CASSLLPSEGRRDIQYF. In DNA, the CDR3 is TGCGCCAGCAGCCTCCTACCGAGCGAGGGGCGAAGGGACATTCAGTACTTC.

Here the CDR3 DNA reads TGCGCCAGCAGCCAAGGGACAGGAGTCCACGAGCAGTACTTC. It yields the protein CASSQGTGVHEQYF. This rearrangement joins TRBV4-3 to TRBJ2-7; 7 positions agree with TRBD1. V shed 1 base and J 5 bases; nucleotides not matched to a gene: 5. The CDR3 contains 14 residues. Per the germline V gene, CDR1 is LGHNA and CDR2 is YSLEER.

V and J are TRBV11-2 and TRBJ2-5, with TRBD1 identical over 7 bases. Germline V gene sequence: CDR1 SGHAT, CDR2 FQNNGV. Unmatched junction bases numbered 14, after V lost 7 bases and J lost 9 bases. The CDR3 runs to 14 residues. The CDR3 reads CASNSGDRPLAQYF. CDR3 bases: TGTGCCAGCAACTCAGGGGACAGACCTTTGGCCCAGTACTTC.

The J gene is TRBJ2-1, the V gene TRBV4-3; 9 nucleotides match TRBD2. Losses at the gene ends were 0 bases for V and 0 bases for J; bases not matched to a gene: 3. Germline-derived CDR1 and CDR2 are LGHNA and YSLEER. The CDR3 spans 17 residues. For the CDR3, the DNA is TGCGCCAGCAGCCAAGAACGGCGGGGGGGCTCCTACAATGAGCAGTTCTTC. It yields the protein CASSQERRGGSYNEQFF.

As regards this clone: Other DNA sequences of this sample code for an identical CDR3. The chain carries TRBV30 and TRBJ1-1; TRBD1 matches 8 bases. The CDR3 has 13 amino acids. Germline values: CDR1 GTSNPN, CDR2 SVGIG (reference sequence). The trim removed 0 bases at V and 5 bases at J, leaving 2 bases unmatched. In DNA form, the CDR3 reads TGTGCCTGGAGTGTACAGGGGGAGACTGAAGCTTTCTTT. Amino acids: CAWSVQGETEAFF.

This clone was seen a handful of times. This chain connects TRBV30 to TRBJ2-2; maybe TRBD1 (8 bases). This CDR3 spans 17 amino acids. Germline V CDR1 and CDR2: GTSNPN, SVGIG (reference sequence). V was clipped by 3 bases and J by 0 bases, with 17 bases between them. This CDR3 is CAWRDREGISNTGELFF. DNA for the CDR3: TGTGCCTGGAGGGACAGGGAGGGCATTTCGAACACCGGGGAGCTGTTTTTT.